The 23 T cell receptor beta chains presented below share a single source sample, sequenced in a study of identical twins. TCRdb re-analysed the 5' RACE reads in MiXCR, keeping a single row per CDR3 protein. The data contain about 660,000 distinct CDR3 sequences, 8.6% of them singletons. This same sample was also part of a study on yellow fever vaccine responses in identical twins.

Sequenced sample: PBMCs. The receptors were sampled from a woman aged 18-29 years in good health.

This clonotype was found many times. CDR3 amino acids: CSVEGVGGNNEQFF. The CDR3 DNA reads TGCAGCGTTGAAGGGGTAGGGGGCAACAATGAGCAGTTCTTC. This chain connects TRBV29-1 to TRBJ2-1; 7 bases are a match to TRBD1. V shed 1 base, J shed 5 bases, and the junction held 5 bases outside the gene matches. There are 14 residues in the CDR3. Germline V gene sequence: CDR1 SQVTM, CDR2 ANQGSEA.

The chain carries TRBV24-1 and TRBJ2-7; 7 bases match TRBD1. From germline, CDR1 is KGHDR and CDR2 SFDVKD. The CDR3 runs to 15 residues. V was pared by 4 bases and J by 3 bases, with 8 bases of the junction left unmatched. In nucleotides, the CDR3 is TGTGCCACCAGTGACCACCGGGACAGTAGCTACGAGCAGTACTTC. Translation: CATSDHRDSSYEQYF.

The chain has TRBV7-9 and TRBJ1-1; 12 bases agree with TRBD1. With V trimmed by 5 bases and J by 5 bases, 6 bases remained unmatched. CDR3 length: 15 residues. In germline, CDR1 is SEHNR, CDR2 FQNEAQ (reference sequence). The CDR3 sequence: CASSRDRGRVTEAFF. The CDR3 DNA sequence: TGTGCCAGCAGCCGGGACAGGGGGCGTGTTACTGAAGCTTTCTTT.

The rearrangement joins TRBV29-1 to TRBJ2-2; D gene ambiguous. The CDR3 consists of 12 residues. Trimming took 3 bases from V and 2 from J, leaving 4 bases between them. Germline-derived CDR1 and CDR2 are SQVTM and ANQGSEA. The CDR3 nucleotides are TGCAGCGTTGACAGAAACACCGGGGAGCTGTTTTTT. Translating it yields CSVDRNTGELFF.

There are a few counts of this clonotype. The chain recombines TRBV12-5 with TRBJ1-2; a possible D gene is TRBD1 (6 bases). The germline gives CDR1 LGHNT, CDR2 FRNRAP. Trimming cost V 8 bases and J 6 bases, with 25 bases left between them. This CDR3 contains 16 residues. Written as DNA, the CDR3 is TGTGCTAGTTCGTTTACAGGGTCGCCTTCGTTTGATGGCTACACCTTC. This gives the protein CASSFTGSPSFDGYTF.

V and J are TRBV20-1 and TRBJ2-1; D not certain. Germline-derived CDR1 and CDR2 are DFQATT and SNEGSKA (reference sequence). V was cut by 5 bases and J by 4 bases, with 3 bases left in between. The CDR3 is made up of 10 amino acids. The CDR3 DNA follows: TGCAGTGCTGAGTACAATGAGCAGTTCTTC. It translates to CSAEYNEQFF.

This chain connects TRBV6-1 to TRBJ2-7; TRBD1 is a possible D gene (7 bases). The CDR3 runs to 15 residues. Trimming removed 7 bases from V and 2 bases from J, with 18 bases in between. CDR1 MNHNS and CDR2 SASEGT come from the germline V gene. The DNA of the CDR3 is TGTGCCAGCACCGATTTGCAGGGGGGCGCCTACGAGCAGTACTTC. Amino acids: CASTDLQGGAYEQYF.

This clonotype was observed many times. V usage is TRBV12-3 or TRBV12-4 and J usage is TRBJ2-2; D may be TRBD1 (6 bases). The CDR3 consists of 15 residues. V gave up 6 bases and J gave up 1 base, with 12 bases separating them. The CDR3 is CASRTGTLNTGELFF. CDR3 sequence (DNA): TGTGCCAGCAGAACCGGGACACTGAACACCGGGGAGCTGTTTTTT.

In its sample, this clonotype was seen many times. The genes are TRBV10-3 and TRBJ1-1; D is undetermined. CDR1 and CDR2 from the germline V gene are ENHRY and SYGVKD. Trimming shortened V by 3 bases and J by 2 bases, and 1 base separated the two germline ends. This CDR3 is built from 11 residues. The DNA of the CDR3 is TGTGCCATCAGTGACAACACTGAAGCTTTCTTT. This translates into CAISDNTEAFF.

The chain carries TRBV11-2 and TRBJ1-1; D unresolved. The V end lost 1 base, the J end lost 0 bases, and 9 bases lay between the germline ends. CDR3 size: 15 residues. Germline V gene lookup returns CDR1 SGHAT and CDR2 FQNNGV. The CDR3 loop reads CASSLGQLMNTEAFF. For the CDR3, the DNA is TGTGCCAGCAGCTTAGGCCAGCTTATGAACACTGAAGCTTTCTTT.

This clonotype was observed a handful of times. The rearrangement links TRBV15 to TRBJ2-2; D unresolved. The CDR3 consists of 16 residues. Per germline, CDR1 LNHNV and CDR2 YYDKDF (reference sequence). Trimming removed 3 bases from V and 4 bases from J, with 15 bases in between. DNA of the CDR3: TGTGCCACCAGCAGGTCCCTGACGGGCACCACCGGGGAGCTGTTTTTT. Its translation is CATSRSLTGTTGELFF.

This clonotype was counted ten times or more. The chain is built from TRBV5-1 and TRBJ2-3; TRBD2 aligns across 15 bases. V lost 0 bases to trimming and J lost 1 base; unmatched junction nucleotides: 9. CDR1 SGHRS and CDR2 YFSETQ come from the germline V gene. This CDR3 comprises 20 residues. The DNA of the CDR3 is TGCGCCAGCAGCTTGGTTGATCAGGGACTAGCGGGAGGCGGCACAGATACGCAGTATTTT. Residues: CASSLVDQGLAGGGTDTQYF.

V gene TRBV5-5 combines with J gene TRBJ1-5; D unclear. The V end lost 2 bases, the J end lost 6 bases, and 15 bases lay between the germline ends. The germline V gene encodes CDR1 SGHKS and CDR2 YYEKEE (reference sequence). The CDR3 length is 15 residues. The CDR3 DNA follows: TGTGCCAGCAGCTTAGGCAGCTTCCCTAGTCAGCCCCAGCATTTT. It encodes CASSLGSFPSQPQHF. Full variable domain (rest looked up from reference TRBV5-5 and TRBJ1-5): DAGVTQSPTHLIKTRGQQVTLRCSPISGHKSVSWYQQVLGQGPQFIFQYYEKEERGRGNFPDRFSARQFPNYSSELNVNALLLGDSALYLCASSLGSFPSQPQHFGDGTRLSIL.

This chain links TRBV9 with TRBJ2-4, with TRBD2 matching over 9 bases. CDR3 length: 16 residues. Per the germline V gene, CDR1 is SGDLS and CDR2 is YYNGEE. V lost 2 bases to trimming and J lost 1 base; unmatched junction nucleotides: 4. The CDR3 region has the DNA TGTGCCAGCAGCGTGGGCGGGGGGGCTGCCAAAAACATTCAGTACTTC. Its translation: CASSVGGGAAKNIQYF.

CDR3 in amino acids: CASSQAVGTQETQYF. The DNA of the CDR3 is TGTGCCAGCAGCCAAGCCGTGGGGACTCAAGAGACCCAGTACTTC. The chain links TRBV14 to TRBJ2-5, with D possibly TRBD2 on 6 matching bases. The CDR3 spans 15 residues. V gave up 1 base and J gave up 2 bases, with 11 bases separating them. From germline, CDR1 is SGHDN and CDR2 FVKESK.

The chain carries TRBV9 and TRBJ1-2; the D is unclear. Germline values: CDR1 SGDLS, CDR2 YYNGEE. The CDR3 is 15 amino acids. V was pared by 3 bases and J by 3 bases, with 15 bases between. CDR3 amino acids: CASSATTRLDYGYTF. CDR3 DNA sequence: TGTGCCAGCAGCGCGACCACCCGGTTGGACTATGGCTACACCTTC.

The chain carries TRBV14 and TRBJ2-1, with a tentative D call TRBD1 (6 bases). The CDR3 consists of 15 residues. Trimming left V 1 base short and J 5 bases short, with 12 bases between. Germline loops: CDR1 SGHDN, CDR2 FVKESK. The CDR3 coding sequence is TGTGCCAGCAGCCAAGTGAACAGGGTGGACAATGAGCAGTTCTTC. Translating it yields CASSQVNRVDNEQFF.

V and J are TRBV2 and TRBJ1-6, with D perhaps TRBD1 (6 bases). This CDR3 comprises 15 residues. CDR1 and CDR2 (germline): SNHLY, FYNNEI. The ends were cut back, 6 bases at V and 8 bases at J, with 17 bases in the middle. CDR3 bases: TGTGCCAGCAGAGGAGGGGGGCAGTGGCATTCACCCCTCCACTTT. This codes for CASRGGGQWHSPLHF.

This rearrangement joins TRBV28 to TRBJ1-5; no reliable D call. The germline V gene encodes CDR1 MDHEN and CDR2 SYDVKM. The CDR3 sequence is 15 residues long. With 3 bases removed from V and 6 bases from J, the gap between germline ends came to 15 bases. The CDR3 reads CASSFPPWVGQPQHF. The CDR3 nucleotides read TGTGCCAGCAGTTTTCCCCCCTGGGTAGGTCAGCCCCAGCATTTT.

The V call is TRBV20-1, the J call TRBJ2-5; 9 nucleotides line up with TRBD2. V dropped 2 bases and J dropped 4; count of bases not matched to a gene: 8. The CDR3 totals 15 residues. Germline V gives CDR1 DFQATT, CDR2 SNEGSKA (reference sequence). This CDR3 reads CSARHPQREVETQYF. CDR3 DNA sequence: TGCAGTGCTAGACATCCGCAGCGGGAGGTAGAGACCCAGTACTTC.

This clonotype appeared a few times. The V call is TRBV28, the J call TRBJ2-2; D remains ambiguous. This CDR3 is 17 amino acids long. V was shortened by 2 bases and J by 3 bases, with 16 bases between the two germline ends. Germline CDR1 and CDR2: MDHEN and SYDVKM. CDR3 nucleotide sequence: TGTGCCAGCAGTTTAAGTGTTGGGTTTAGGGACACCGGGGAGCTGTTTTTT. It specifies CASSLSVGFRDTGELFF.

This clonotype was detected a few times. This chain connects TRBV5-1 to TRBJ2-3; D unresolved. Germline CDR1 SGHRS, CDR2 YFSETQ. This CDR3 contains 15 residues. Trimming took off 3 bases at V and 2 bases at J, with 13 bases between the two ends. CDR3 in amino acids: CASSYRLRYTDTQYF. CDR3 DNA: TGCGCCAGCAGCTATAGATTAAGGTACACAGATACGCAGTATTTT. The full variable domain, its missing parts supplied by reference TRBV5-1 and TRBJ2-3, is KAGVTQTPRYLIKTRGQQVTLSCSPISGHRSVSWYQQTPGQGLQFLFEYFSETQRNKGNFPGRFSGRQFSNSRSEMNVSTLELGDSALYLCASSYRLRYTDTQYFGPGTRLTVL.

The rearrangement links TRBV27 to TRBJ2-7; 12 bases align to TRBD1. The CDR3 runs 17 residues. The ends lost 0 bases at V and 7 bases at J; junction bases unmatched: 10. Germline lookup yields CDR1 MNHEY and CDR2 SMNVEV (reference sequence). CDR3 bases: TGTGCCAGCAGTTTATCGAATATGGGACAGGGGGCGGGGGAGCAGTACTTC. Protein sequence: CASSLSNMGQGAGEQYF.